This TCR beta chain was captured in a study of cytomegalovirus exposure and HLA in healthy donors. This clone was picked up one time. The trim removed 4 bases at V and 4 bases at J, leaving 6 bases unmatched. The V gene's germline CDR1 is SGHNT and CDR2 YYREEE (reference sequence). This CDR3 is built from 15 residues. It was with 60 Vbeta and 13 Jbeta primers that the PCR ran. The data were produced by immunoSEQ multiplex PCR, yet TCRdb's version contains in-frame clones alone and is incomplete. This table holds 150,000 to 200,000 clones, approximately 70% found once. This TCR came from a middle-aged man in good health and CMV-seropositive. Sequenced sample: PBMCs. This chain links TRBV5-4 with TRBJ2-5, with 11 bases fitting TRBD1. The CDR3 is CASSLDRGLGETQYF. CDR3 in DNA: TGTGCCAGCAGCCTGGACAGGGGGCTGGGAGAGACCCAGTACTTC.